This TCR beta chain came from a study of Tregs in tolerant kidney transplant recipients. V was clipped by 0 bases and J by 2 bases, with 0 bases between them. The germline V gene encodes CDR1 SGHRS and CDR2 YFSETQ. The CDR3 consists of 11 residues. TCRdb keeps only in-frame clones here, not all; method: immunoSEQ multiplex PCR. The profile shows tens of thousands of clones, about 91% of them singletons. An overnight rest at 37°C with about 220 IU/ml IL-2 preceded regulatory T cell sorting from thawed PBMCs. Specimen: Tregs from blood, collected before the transplant. This sequence originates from a human donor who received a combined kidney and bone marrow transplant. The chain uses TRBV5-1 and TRBJ2-7; D is unresolved. In DNA, the CDR3 is TGCGCCAGCAGCTTGGCCTACGAGCAGTACTTC. Protein: CASSLAYEQYF.